The clone carrying this T cell receptor (beta chain) was seen at least ten times. Its matching antigen is unknown. The germline V gene encodes CDR1 SGHDT and CDR2 YYEEEE. With 1 base removed from V and 1 base from J, the gap between germline ends came to 8 bases. The length of the CDR3 is 14 residues. From roughly 0.4 ug of RNA, a library with molecular barcoded alpha/delta and beta/gamma adaptors was made. TCRdb analysed the reads with MiXCR anew, one entry per CDR3 protein. The sample consists of around 26,000 distinct CDR3 sequences, under 15% of them appearing once. This specimen comes from a study of read filtering for tumor transcriptome and immune sequencing. Study-level information: DNase treatment preceded whole-transcriptome library preparation.

Sampling of bone marrow took place during active disease in every patient. General study findings and limits: IR-seq captured clonotypes deeper and more reliably than RNA-seq. Around 85% of IR-seq clonotypes had one read, totaling about 3.5% of reads; RNA-seq: 74.6% and 44.6%.

The chain has TRBV5-6 and TRBJ2-5; D is undetermined. This clonotype was obtained from a donor over 35 with multiple myeloma. The sequencing input was a population of CD138-negative cells sorted from bone marrow. The CDR3 DNA follows: TGTGCCAGCAGCTTGCGAACTACCCAAGAGACCCAGTACTTC. It encodes CASSLRTTQETQYF.